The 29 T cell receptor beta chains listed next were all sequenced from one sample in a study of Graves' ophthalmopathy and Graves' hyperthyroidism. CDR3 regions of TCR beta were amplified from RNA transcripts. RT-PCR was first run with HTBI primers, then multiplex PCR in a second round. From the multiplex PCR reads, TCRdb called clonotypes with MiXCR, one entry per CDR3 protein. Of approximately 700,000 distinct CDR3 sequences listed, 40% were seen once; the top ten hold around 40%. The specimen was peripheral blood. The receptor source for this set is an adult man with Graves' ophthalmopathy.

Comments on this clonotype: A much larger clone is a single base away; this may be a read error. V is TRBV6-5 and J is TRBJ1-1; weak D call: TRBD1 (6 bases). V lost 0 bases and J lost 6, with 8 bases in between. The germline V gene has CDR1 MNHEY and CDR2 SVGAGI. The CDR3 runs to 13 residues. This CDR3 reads CASSYSKGAEAFF. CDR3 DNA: TGTGCCAGCAGTTACTCGAAGGGGGCTGAAGCTTTCTTT.

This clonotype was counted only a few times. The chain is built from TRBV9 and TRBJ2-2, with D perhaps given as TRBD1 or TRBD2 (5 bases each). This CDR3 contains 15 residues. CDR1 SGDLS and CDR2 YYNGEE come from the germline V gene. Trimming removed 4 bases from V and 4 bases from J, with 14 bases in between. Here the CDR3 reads CASSQRGTGTGELFF. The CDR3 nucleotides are TGTGCCAGCAGCCAACGTGGGACGGGCACCGGGGAGCTGTTTTTT.

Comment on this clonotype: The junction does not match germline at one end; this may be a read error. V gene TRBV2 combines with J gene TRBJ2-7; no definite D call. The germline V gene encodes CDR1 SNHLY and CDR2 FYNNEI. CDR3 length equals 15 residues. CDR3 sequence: CASSQDRISSYEQYF. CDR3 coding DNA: TGCGCCAGCAGCCAAGATCGTATCAGTTCCTACGAGCAGTACTTC.

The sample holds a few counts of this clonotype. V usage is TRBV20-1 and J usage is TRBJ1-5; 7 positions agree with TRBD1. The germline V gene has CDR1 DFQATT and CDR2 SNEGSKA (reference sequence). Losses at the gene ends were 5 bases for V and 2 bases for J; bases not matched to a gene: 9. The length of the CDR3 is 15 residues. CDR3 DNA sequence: TGCAGTGCTCTTATTGGGGGGACAGGCAATCAGCCCCAGCATTTT. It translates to CSALIGGTGNQPQHF.

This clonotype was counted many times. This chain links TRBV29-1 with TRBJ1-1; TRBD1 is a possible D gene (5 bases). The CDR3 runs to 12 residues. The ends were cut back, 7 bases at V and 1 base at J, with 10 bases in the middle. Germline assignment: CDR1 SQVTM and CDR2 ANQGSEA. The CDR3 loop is CSAGHPNTEAFF. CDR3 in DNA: TGCAGCGCCGGACACCCGAACACTGAAGCTTTCTTT.

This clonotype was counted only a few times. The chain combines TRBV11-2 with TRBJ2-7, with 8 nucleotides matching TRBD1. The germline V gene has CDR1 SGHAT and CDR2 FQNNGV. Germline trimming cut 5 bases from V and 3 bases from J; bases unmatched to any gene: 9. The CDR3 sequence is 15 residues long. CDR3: CASSRRQGMGYEQYF. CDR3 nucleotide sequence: TGTGCCAGCAGCCGACGACAGGGGATGGGCTACGAGCAGTACTTC.

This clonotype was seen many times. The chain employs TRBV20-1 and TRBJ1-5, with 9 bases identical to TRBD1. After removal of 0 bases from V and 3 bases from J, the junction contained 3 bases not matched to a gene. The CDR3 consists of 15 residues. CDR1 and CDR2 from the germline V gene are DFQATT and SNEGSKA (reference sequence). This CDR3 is CSAREGQGNNQPQHF. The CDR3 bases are TGCAGTGCTAGAGAGGGACAGGGAAACAATCAGCCCCAGCATTTT.

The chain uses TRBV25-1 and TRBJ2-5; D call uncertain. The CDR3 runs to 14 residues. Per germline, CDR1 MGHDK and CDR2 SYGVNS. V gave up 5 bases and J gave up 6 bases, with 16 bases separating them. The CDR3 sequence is CASSLRATLKTQYF. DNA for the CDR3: TGTGCCAGCAGTTTAAGGGCCACCCTCAAGACCCAGTACTTC.

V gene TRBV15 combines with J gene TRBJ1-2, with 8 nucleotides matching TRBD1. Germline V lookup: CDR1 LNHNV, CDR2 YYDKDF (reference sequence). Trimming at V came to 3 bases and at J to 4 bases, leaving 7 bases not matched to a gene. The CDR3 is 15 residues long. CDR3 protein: CATSSPRTGSYGYTF. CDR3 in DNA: TGTGCCACCAGCAGCCCCAGGACAGGGTCCTATGGCTACACCTTC. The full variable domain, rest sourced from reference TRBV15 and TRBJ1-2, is DAMVIQNPRYQVTQFGKPVTLSCSQTLNHNVMYWYQQKSSQAPKLLFHYYDKDFNNEADTPDNFQSRRPNTSFCFLDIRSPGLGDTAMYLCATSSPRTGSYGYTFGSGTRLTVV.

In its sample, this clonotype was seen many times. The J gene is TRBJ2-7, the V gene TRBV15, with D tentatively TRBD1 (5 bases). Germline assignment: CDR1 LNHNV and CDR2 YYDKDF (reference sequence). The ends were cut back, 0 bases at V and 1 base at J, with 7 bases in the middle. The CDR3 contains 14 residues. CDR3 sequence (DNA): TGTGCCACCAGCAGAGAAAGACAGTCCTACGAGCAGTACTTC. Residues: CATSRERQSYEQYF.

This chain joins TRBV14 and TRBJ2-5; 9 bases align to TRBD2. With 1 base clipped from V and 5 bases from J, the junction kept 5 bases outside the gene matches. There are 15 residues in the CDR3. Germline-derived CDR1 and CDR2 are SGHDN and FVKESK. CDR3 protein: CASSQASSGMETQYF. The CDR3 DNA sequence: TGTGCCAGCAGCCAAGCGTCTAGCGGGATGGAGACCCAGTACTTC.

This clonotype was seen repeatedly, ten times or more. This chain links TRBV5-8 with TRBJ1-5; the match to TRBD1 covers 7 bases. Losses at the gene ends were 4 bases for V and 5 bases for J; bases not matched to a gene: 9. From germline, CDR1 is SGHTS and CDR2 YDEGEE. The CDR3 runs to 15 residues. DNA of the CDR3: TGTGCCAGCAGCCGACAGGGCACCCATGATCAGCCCCAGCATTTT. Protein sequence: CASSRQGTHDQPQHF.

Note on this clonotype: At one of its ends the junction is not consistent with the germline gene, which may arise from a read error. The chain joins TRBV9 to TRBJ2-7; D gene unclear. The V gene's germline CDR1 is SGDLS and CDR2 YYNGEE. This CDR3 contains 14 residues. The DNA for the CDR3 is TGCGCCAGCAGCCAAGTGGTCAGCTCCTACGAGCAGTACTTC. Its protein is CASSQVVSSYEQYF.

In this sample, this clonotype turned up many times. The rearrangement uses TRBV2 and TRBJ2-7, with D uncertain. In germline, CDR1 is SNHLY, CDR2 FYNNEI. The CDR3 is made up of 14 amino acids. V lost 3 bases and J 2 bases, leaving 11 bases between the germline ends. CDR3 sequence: CASSEPRFPYEQYF. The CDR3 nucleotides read TGTGCCAGCAGTGAGCCCCGGTTCCCCTACGAGCAGTACTTC.

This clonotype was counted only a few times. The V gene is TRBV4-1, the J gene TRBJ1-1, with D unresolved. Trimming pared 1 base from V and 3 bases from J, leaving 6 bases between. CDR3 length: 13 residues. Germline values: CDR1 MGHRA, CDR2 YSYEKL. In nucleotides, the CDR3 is TGCGCCAGCAGCCAAGTTACGGACACTGAAGCTTTCTTT. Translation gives CASSQVTDTEAFF.

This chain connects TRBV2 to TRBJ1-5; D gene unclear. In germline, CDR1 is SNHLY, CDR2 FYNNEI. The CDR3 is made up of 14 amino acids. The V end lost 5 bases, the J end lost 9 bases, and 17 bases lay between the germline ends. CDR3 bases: TGTGCCAGCAGTTCGGGAGACACCCTTGGGCCCCAGCATTTT. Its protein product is CASSSGDTLGPQHF. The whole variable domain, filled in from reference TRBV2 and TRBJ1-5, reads EPEVTQTPSHQVTQMGQEVILRCVPISNHLYFYWYRQILGQKVEFLVSFYNNEISEKSEIFDDQFSVERPDGSNFTLKIRSTKLEDSAMYFCASSSGDTLGPQHFGDGTRLSIL.

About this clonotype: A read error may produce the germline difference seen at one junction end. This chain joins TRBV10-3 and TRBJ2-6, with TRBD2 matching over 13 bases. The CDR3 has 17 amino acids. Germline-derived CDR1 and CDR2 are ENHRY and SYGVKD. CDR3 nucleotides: TGTGCCAGCAGTTGGGGACTAGCGGGATCTGGGGCCAACGTCCTGACTTTC. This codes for CASSWGLAGSGANVLTF.

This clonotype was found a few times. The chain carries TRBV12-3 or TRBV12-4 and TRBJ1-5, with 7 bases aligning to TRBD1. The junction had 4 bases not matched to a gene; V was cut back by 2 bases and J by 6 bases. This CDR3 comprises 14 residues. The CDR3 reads CASSLRPGGQPQHF. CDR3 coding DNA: TGTGCCAGCAGTTTACGGCCAGGGGGTCAGCCCCAGCATTTT.

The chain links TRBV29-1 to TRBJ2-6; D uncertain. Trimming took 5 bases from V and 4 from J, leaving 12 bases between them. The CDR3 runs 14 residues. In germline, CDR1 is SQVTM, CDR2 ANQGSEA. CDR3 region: CSVSTAGGANVLTF. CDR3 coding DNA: TGCAGCGTTTCCACAGCTGGGGGGGCCAACGTCCTGACTTTC.

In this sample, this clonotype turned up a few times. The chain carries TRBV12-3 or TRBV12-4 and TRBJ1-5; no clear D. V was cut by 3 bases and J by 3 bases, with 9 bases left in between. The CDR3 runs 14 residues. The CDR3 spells CASSFGRVNQPQHF. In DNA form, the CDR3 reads TGTGCCAGCAGTTTCGGGCGGGTCAATCAGCCCCAGCATTTT.

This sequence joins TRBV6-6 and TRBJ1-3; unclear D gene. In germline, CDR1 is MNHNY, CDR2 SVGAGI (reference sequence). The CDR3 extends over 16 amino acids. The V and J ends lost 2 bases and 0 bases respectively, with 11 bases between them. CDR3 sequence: CASSYGHLSSGNTIYF. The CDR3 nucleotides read TGTGCCAGCAGTTACGGGCACCTGAGCTCTGGAAACACCATATATTTT.

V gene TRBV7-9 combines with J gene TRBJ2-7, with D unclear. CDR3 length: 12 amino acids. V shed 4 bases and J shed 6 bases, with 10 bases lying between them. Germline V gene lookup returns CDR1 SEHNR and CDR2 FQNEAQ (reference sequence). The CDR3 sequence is CASSSMRTEQYF. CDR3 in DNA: TGTGCCAGCAGCTCTATGAGAACCGAGCAGTACTTC.

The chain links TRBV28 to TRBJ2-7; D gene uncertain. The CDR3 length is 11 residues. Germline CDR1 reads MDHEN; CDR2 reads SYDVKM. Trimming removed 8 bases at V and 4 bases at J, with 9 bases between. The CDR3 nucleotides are TGTGCCAGCCGCTCTCTGTACGAGCAGTACTTC. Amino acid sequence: CASRSLYEQYF. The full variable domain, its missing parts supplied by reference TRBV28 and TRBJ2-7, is DVKVTQSSRYLVKRTGEKVFLECVQDMDHENMFWYRQDPGLGLRLIYFSYDVKMKEKGDIPEGYSVSREKKERFSLILESASTNQTSMYLCASRSLYEQYFGPGTRLTVT.

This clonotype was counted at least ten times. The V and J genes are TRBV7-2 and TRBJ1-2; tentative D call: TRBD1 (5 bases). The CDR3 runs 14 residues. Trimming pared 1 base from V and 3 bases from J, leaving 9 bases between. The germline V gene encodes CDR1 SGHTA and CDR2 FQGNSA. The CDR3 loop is CASSLEGADYGYTF. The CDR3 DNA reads TGTGCCAGCAGCTTAGAAGGGGCAGACTATGGCTACACCTTC.

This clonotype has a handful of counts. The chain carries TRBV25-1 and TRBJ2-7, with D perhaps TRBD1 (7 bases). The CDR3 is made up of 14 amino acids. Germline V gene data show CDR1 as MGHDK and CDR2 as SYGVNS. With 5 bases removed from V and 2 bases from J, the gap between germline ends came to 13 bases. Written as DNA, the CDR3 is TGTGCCAGCAGTTCGGCGGGACAGACCTACGAGCAGTACTTC. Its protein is CASSSAGQTYEQYF.

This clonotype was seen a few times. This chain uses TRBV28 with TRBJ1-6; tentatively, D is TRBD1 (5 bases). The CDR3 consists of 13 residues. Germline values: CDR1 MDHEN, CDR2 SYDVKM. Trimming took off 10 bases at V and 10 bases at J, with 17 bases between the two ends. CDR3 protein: CATEWGRRSPLHF. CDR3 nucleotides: TGTGCCACCGAGTGGGGGAGGCGGTCACCCCTCCACTTT.

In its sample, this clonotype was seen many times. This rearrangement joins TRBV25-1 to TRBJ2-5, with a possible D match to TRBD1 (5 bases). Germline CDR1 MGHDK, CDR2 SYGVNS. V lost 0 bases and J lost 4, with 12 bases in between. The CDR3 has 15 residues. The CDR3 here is CASSEYRQRGETQYF. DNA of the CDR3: TGTGCCAGCAGTGAATATCGTCAAAGGGGAGAGACCCAGTACTTC. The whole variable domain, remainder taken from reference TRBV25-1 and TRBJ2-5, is EADIYQTPRYLVIGTGKKITLECSQTMGHDKMYWYQQDPGMELHLIHYSYGVNSTEKGDLSSESTVSRIRTEHFPLTLESARPSHTSQYLCASSEYRQRGETQYFGPGTRLLVL.

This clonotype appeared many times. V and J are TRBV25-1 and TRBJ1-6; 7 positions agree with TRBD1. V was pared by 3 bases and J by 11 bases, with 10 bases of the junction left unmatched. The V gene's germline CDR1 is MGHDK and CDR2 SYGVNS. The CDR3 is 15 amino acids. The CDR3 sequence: CASSEGDRGLTPLHF. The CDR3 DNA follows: TGTGCCAGCAGTGAGGGGGACAGAGGGTTAACACCCCTCCACTTT. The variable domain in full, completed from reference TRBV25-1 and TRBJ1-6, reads EADIYQTPRYLVIGTGKKITLECSQTMGHDKMYWYQQDPGMELHLIHYSYGVNSTEKGDLSSESTVSRIRTEHFPLTLESARPSHTSQYLCASSEGDRGLTPLHFGNGTRLTVT.

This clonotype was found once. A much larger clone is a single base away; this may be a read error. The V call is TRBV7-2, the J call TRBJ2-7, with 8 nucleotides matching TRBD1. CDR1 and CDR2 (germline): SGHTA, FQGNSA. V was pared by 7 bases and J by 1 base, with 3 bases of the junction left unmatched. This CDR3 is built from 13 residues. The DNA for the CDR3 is TGTGCCAGCAAGGACAGGGCTTCCTACGAGCAGTACTTC. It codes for CASKDRASYEQYF.